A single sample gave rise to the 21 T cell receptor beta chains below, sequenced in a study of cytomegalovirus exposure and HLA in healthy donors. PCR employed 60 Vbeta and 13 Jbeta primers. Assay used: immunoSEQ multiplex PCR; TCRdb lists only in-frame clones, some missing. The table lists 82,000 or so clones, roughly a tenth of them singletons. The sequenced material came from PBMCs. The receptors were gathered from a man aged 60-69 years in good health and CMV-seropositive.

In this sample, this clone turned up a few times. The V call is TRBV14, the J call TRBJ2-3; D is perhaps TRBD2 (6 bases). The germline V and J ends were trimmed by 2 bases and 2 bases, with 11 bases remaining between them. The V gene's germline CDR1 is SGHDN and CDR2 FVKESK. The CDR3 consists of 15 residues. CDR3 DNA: TGTGCCAGCAGCCAAATAGCGGCAACCACAGATACGCAGTATTTT. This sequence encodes CASSQIAATTDTQYF.

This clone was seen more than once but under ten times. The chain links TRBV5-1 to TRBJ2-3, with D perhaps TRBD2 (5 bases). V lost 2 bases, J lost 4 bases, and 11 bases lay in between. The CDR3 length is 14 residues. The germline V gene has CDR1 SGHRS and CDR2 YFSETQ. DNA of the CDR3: TGCGCCAGCAGCTTTGACGGGAACGCAGATACGCAGTATTTT. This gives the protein CASSFDGNADTQYF.

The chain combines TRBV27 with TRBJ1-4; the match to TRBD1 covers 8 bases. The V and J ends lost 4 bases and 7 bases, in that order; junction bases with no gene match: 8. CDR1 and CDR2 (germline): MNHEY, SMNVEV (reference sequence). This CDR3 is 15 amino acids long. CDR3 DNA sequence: TGTGCCAGCAGTTCCGGACAGGGAGGTAGTGAAAAACTGTTTTTT. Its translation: CASSSGQGGSEKLFF.

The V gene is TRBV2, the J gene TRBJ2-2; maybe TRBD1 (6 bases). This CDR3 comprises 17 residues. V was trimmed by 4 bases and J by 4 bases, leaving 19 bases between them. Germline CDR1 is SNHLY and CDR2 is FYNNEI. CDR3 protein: CASSAGVRGPSTGELFF. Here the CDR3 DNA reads TGTGCCAGCAGTGCAGGGGTGAGGGGACCGAGCACCGGGGAGCTGTTTTTT.

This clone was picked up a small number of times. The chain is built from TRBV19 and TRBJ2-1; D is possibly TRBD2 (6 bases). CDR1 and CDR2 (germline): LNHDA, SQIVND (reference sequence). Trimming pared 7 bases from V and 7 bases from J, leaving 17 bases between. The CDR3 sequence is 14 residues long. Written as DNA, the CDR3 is TGTGCCAGTACCGAGGAGGGCCCTCGTAATGAGCAGTTCTTC. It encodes CASTEEGPRNEQFF.

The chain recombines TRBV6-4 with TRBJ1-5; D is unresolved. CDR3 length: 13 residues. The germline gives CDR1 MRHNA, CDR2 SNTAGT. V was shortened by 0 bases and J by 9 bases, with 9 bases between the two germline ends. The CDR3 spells CASSDSRGSPQHF. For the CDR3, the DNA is TGTGCCAGCAGTGACTCGAGAGGATCGCCCCAGCATTTT.

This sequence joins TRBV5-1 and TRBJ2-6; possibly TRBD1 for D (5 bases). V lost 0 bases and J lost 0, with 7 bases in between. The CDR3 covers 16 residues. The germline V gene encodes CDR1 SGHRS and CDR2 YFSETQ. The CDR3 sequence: CASSLGQSSGANVLTF. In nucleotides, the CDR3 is TGCGCCAGCAGCTTGGGACAGAGCTCTGGGGCCAACGTCCTGACTTTC. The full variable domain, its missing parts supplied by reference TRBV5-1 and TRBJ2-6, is KAGVTQTPRYLIKTRGQQVTLSCSPISGHRSVSWYQQTPGQGLQFLFEYFSETQRNKGNFPGRFSGRQFSNSRSEMNVSTLELGDSALYLCASSLGQSSGANVLTFGAGSRLTVL.

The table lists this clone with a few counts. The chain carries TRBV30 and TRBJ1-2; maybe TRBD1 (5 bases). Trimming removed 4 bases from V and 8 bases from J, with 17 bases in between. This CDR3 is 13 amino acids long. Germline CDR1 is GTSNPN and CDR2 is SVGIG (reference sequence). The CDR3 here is CAWMGLGRGGYTF. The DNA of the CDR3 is TGTGCCTGGATGGGACTAGGACGGGGGGGCTACACCTTC. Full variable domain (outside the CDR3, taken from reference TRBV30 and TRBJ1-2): SQTIHQWPATLVQPVGSPLSLECTVEGTSNPNLYWYRQAAGRGLQLLFYSVGIGQISSEVPQNLSASRPQDRQFILSSKKLLLSDSGFYLCAWMGLGRGGYTFGSGTRLTVV.

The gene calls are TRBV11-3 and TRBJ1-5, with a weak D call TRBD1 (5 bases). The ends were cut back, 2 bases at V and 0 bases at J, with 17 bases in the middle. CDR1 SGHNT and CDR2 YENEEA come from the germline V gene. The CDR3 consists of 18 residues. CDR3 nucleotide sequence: TGTGCCAGCAGCTTATCAGGGCTGGAAGGATATAGCAATCAGCCCCAGCATTTT. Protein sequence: CASSLSGLEGYSNQPQHF.

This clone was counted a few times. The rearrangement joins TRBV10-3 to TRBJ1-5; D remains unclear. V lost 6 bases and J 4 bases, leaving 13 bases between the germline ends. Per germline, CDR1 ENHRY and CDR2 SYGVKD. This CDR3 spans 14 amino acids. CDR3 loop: CAIRAAGVNQPQHF. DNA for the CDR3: TGTGCCATCAGGGCAGCGGGAGTAAATCAGCCCCAGCATTTT.

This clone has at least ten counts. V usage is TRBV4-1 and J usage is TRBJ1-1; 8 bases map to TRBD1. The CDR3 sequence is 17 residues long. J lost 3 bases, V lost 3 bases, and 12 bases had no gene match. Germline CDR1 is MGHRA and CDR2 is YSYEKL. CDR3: CASSQAGSDRGDTEAFF. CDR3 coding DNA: TGCGCCAGCAGCCAGGCCGGCTCAGACAGGGGCGACACTGAAGCTTTCTTT.

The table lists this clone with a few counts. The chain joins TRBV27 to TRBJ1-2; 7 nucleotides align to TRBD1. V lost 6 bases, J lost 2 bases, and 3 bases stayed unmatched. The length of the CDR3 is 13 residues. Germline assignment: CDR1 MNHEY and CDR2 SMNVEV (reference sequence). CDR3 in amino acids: CASRPTGNYGYTF. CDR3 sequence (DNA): TGTGCCAGCAGACCGACAGGGAACTATGGCTACACCTTC.

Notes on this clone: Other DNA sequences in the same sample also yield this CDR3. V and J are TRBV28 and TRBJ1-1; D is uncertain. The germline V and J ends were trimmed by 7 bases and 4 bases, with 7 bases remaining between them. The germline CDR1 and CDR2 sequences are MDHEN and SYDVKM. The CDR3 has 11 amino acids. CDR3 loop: CASTRGTEAFF. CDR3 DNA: TGTGCCAGCACCCGGGGCACTGAAGCTTTCTTT.

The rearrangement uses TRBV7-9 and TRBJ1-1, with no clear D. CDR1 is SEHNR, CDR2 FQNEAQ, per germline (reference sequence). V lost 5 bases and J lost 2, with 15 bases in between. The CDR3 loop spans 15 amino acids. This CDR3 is CASSPLGSPNTEAFF. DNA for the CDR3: TGTGCCAGCAGCCCCCTCGGGAGCCCAAACACTGAAGCTTTCTTT. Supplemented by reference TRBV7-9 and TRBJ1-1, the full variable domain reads DTGVSQNPRHKITKRGQNVTFRCDPISEHNRLYWYRQTLGQGPEFLTYFQNEAQLEKSRLLSDRFSAERPKGSFSTLEIQRTEQGDSAMYLCASSPLGSPNTEAFFGQGTRLTVV.

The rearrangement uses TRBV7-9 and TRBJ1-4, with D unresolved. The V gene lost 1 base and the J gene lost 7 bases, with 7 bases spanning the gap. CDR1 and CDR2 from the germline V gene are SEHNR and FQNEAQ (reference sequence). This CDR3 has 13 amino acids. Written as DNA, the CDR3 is TGTGCCAGCAGCTTAGTTTCCGGTGAAAAACTGTTTTTT. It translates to CASSLVSGEKLFF.

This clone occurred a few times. CDR3 sequence: CASSQRLAGGSGELFF. In DNA form, the CDR3 reads TGCGCCAGCAGCCAACGACTAGCGGGGGGGTCCGGGGAGCTGTTTTTT. The J gene is TRBJ2-2, the V gene TRBV4-1; TRBD2 aligns across 14 bases. The CDR3 contains 16 residues. J was trimmed by 6 bases and V by 2 bases; bases with no gene match: 2. Per germline, CDR1 MGHRA and CDR2 YSYEKL.

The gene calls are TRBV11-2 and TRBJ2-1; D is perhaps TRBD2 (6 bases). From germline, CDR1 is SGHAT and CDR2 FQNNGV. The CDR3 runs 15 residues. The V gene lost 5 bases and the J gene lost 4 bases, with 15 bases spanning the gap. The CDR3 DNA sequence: TGTGCCAGCAGCCCGGAACTTGGGGGGTACAATGAGCAGTTCTTC. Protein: CASSPELGGYNEQFF.

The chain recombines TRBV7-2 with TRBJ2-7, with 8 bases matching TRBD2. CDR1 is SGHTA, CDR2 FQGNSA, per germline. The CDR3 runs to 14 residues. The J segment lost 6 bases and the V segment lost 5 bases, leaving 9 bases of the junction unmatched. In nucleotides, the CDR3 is TGTGCCAGCAGCATTCAGGGACTAGGCGGCGAGCAGTACTTC. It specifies CASSIQGLGGEQYF.

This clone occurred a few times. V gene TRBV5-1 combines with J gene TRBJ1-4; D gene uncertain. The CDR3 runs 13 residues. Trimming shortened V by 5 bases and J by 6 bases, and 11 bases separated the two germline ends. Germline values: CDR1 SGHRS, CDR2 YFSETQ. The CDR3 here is CASRSLRDEKLFF. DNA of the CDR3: TGCGCCAGCAGAAGCCTCCGAGATGAAAAACTGTTTTTT.

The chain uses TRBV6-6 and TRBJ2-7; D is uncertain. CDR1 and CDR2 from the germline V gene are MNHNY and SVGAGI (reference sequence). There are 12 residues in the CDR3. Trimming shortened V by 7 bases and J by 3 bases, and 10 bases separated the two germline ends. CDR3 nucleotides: TGTGCCAGCAAAAAATCAATCTACGAGCAGTACTTC. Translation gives CASKKSIYEQYF.

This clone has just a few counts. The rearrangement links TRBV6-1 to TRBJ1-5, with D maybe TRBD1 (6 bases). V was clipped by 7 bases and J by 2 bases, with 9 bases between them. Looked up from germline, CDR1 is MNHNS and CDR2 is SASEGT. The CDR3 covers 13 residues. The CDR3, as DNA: TGTGCCAGCAATGCAGGGGGCAATCAGCCCCAGCATTTT. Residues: CASNAGGNQPQHF.